Below are 22 T cell receptor beta chains sequenced from a single sample in a study of shared clonotypes between healthy human individuals. Assay used: immunoSEQ multiplex PCR; TCRdb lists only in-frame clones, some missing. The sample lists 2,500,000 or so clones; 92% were seen once. Sequenced material: naive CD4+ T cells from PBMCs. Subset here: CD45RA+ positively selected. The receptors come from a man between 18 and 29 years old in good health. Some clones in this sample may be carry-over from other donors' samples.

The chain has TRBV5-4 and TRBJ1-4; D remains ambiguous. The CDR3 has 14 amino acids. V lost 0 bases and J 5 bases, leaving 8 bases between the germline ends. Germline lookup yields CDR1 SGHNT and CDR2 YYREEE (reference sequence). CDR3 DNA sequence: TGTGCCAGCAGCTTGGGGGGTATGAATGAAAAACTGTTTTTT. Translation gives CASSLGGMNEKLFF.

Regarding this clone: This sample includes further DNA sequences coding for the same CDR3. The V gene is TRBV5-6, the J gene TRBJ1-2; D uncertain. Germline values: CDR1 SGHDT, CDR2 YYEEEE. Trimming pared 0 bases from V and 4 bases from J, leaving 7 bases between. The CDR3 totals 13 residues. The CDR3 spells CASSLGRTYGYTF. The CDR3 region has the DNA TGTGCCAGCAGCTTGGGTCGGACCTATGGCTACACCTTC.

This chain's CDR3 is CASSEGTGDGNTIYF. In DNA form, the CDR3 reads TGTGCCAGCAGTGAGGGGACAGGGGACGGAAACACCATATATTTT. The chain couples TRBV6-1 to TRBJ1-3, with 10 bases matching TRBD1. The germline gives CDR1 MNHNS, CDR2 SASEGT. J was trimmed by 4 bases and V by 3 bases; bases with no gene match: 3. The CDR3 sequence is 15 residues long.

The J gene is TRBJ2-5, the V gene TRBV28; D is undetermined. This CDR3 comprises 13 residues. V dropped 3 bases and J dropped 7 bases, with 12 bases sitting between them. CDR1 and CDR2 (germline): MDHEN, SYDVKM. The CDR3 loop is CASSLILTGTQYF. The CDR3 DNA is TGTGCCAGCAGTTTGATACTGACGGGGACCCAGTACTTC.

The rearrangement joins TRBV27 to TRBJ2-1; no clear D gene. This CDR3 region has 13 residues. The germline V gene has CDR1 MNHEY and CDR2 SMNVEV (reference sequence). V shed 6 bases and J shed 5 bases, with 11 bases lying between them. For the CDR3, the DNA is TGTGCCAGCAGGGCACAGTTAAACAATGAGCAGTTCTTC. Protein product: CASRAQLNNEQFF.

The CDR3 loop reads CASTRSGTRAYEQYF. CDR3 bases: TGTGCCAGCACCCGGTCCGGGACTAGAGCCTACGAGCAGTACTTC. This chain uses TRBV28 with TRBJ2-7; TRBD2 agrees at 8 bases. Germline CDR1 and CDR2: MDHEN and SYDVKM. V shed 7 bases and J 2 bases; nucleotides not matched to a gene: 10. This CDR3 comprises 15 residues.

The chain is built from TRBV5-8 and TRBJ1-3; TRBD1 might be the D (6 bases). Trimming pared 4 bases from V and 4 bases from J, leaving 12 bases between. The germline gives CDR1 SGHTS, CDR2 YDEGEE. CDR3 length: 14 residues. CDR3 residues: CASSGGGRGNTIYF. CDR3 DNA: TGTGCCAGCAGCGGCGGGGGCCGCGGAAACACCATATATTTT.

The chain combines TRBV6-1 with TRBJ1-1, with D unresolved. The CDR3 covers 15 residues. The germline V and J ends were trimmed by 0 bases and 2 bases, with 10 bases remaining between them. The germline V gene encodes CDR1 MNHNS and CDR2 SASEGT. CDR3 bases: TGTGCCAGCAGTGAAGCTAGTGTGTATAACACTGAAGCTTTCTTT. As protein: CASSEASVYNTEAFF.

This clone was observed a single time. The chain is built from TRBV7-3 and TRBJ2-1, with 14 bases matching TRBD2. Per the germline V gene, CDR1 is SGHTA and CDR2 is FQGTGA. This CDR3 is built from 20 residues. V lost 0 bases, J lost 0 bases, and 7 bases stayed unmatched. The CDR3 DNA follows: TGTGCCAGCAGCTTAACCTCACCCGGGACTAGCGGGAGCTCCTACAATGAGCAGTTCTTC. Protein product: CASSLTSPGTSGSSYNEQFF.

V is TRBV7-3 and J is TRBJ2-3, with unresolved D. Germline CDR1 SGHTA, CDR2 FQGTGA. Deletions cut 7 bases from V and 0 bases from J, with 11 bases between. This CDR3 contains 14 residues. This chain's CDR3 is CASKPASSTDTQYF. CDR3 nucleotide sequence: TGTGCCAGCAAACCGGCTAGTAGCACAGATACGCAGTATTTT.

The J gene is TRBJ1-2, the V gene TRBV30; TRBD1 aligns across 7 bases. The CDR3 covers 13 residues. Germline values: CDR1 GTSNPN, CDR2 SVGIG (reference sequence). With 1 base clipped from V and 4 bases from J, the junction kept 3 bases outside the gene matches. CDR3 residues: CAWSEGAGYGYTF. CDR3 coding DNA: TGTGCCTGGAGTGAGGGGGCTGGCTATGGCTACACCTTC.

The rearrangement joins TRBV10-2 to TRBJ1-1; a weak D match, TRBD1 (6 bases). Germline V gene sequence: CDR1 WSHSY, CDR2 SAAADI. The CDR3 covers 15 residues. The germline V and J ends were trimmed by 8 bases and 4 bases, with 20 bases remaining between them. The CDR3 here is CASSHGGLSGTEAFF. The DNA for the CDR3 is TGCGCCAGCTCCCACGGGGGCCTCAGCGGCACTGAAGCTTTCTTT.

Remarks on this clone: At the DNA level, this CDR3 is encoded by other sequences in the same sample as well. The V and J genes are TRBV6-5 and TRBJ1-4; TRBD1 matches 7 bases. Germline lookup yields CDR1 MNHEY and CDR2 SVGAGI. Unmatched junction bases numbered 3, after V lost 0 bases and J lost 8 bases. CDR3 length: 14 amino acids. The CDR3: CASSYSAGGEKLFF. CDR3 DNA sequence: TGTGCCAGCAGTTACTCCGCAGGGGGGGAAAAACTGTTTTTT.

A remark on this clone: This sample includes further DNA sequences coding for the same CDR3. In DNA form, the CDR3 reads TGCGCCAGCAGCTTGGTGCCAGGGGCGAATGAAAAACTGTTTTTT. Amino acids: CASSLVPGANEKLFF. V gene TRBV5-1 combines with J gene TRBJ1-4, with a weak D call TRBD1 (6 bases). Deletions cut 0 bases from V and 5 bases from J, with 11 bases between. Germline CDR1 is SGHRS and CDR2 is YFSETQ. The CDR3 totals 15 residues.

The chain links TRBV28 to TRBJ2-1, with 8 bases matching TRBD2. In germline, CDR1 is MDHEN, CDR2 SYDVKM. The junction had 5 bases not matched to a gene; V was cut back by 1 base and J by 6 bases. The CDR3 has 15 amino acids. DNA for the CDR3: TGTGCCAGCAGTTTATACGGGAGGGCTCGCAATGAGCAGTTCTTC. Protein product: CASSLYGRARNEQFF.

The V and J genes are TRBV7-9 and TRBJ2-1; 9 positions match TRBD2. V shed 4 bases, J shed 5 bases, and the junction held 15 bases outside the gene matches. This CDR3 is built from 18 residues. Germline loops: CDR1 SEHNR, CDR2 FQNEAQ (reference sequence). The DNA for the CDR3 is TGTGCCAGCAGCTCAAACCCCACTAGCGGGCACATACACAATGAGCAGTTCTTC. Its translation: CASSSNPTSGHIHNEQFF. The full variable domain, rest sourced from reference TRBV7-9 and TRBJ2-1, is DTGVSQNPRHKITKRGQNVTFRCDPISEHNRLYWYRQTLGQGPEFLTYFQNEAQLEKSRLLSDRFSAERPKGSFSTLEIQRTEQGDSAMYLCASSSNPTSGHIHNEQFFGPGTRLTVL.

The chain employs TRBV6-6 and TRBJ2-6; D uncertain. The CDR3 has 16 residues. Germline V gives CDR1 MNHNY, CDR2 SVGAGI (reference sequence). The ends were cut back, 7 bases at V and 0 bases at J, with 13 bases in the middle. The CDR3 DNA follows: TGTGCCAGCATGGGTGTGTGGAGCTCTGGGGCCAACGTCCTGACTTTC. Its protein is CASMGVWSSGANVLTF.

The V and J genes are TRBV10-3 and TRBJ2-5; D not certain. The CDR3 sequence is 13 residues long. V shed 0 bases and J shed 5 bases, with 7 bases lying between them. Germline-derived CDR1 and CDR2 are ENHRY and SYGVKD. The CDR3 bases are TGTGCCATCAGTGAGTCACTTTTTGAGACCCAGTACTTC. The encoded protein is CAISESLFETQYF.

This chain connects TRBV28 to TRBJ1-3, with D unresolved. The germline gives CDR1 MDHEN, CDR2 SYDVKM. This CDR3 region has 13 residues. With 10 bases removed from V and 2 bases from J, the gap between germline ends came to 12 bases. This CDR3 is CATGRSPGNTIYF. The CDR3 DNA reads TGTGCCACCGGTAGATCTCCTGGAAACACCATATATTTT.

This chain joins TRBV7-2 and TRBJ2-7, with 7 bases that match TRBD2. The CDR3 is 17 residues long. CDR1 SGHTA and CDR2 FQGNSA come from the germline V gene. V was pared by 5 bases and J by 7 bases, with 20 bases of the junction left unmatched. The CDR3 loop reads CASSTQVGEGSDREQYF. The CDR3 DNA sequence: TGTGCCAGCAGCACCCAAGTCGGGGAGGGCAGCGACCGAGAGCAGTACTTC.

The rearrangement uses TRBV6-4 and TRBJ1-1, with 10 bases fitting TRBD1. The CDR3 is made up of 20 amino acids. The ends lost 0 bases at V and 1 base at J; junction bases unmatched: 14. Per the germline V gene, CDR1 is MRHNA and CDR2 is SNTAGT. CDR3 DNA sequence: TGTGCCAGCAGTGACTCGAAGTTCGAGACAGGGGGCGCGGGGAACACTGAAGCTTTCTTT. Protein product: CASSDSKFETGGAGNTEAFF.

Comment on this clone: The sample contains more than one DNA sequence encoding this CDR3. The chain employs TRBV7-3 and TRBJ2-2; D assignment may be TRBD1 or TRBD2 (6 bases each). CDR1 and CDR2 (germline): SGHTA, FQGTGA. CDR3 length equals 16 residues. Trimming shortened V by 0 bases and J by 2 bases, and 10 bases separated the two germline ends. CDR3 sequence: CASSLTGGTNTGELFF. The CDR3 bases are TGTGCCAGCAGCTTAACGGGGGGCACAAACACCGGGGAGCTGTTTTTT.